The 27 T cell receptor beta chains below all came from one sample that was sequenced in a study of CXCR3-negative and CXCR3-positive naive CD8 T cells. Libraries were UMI-labeled 5' RACE TRB cDNA. TCRdb reprocessed the 5' RACE reads; each CDR3 protein has one entry and no DNA is given. This sample's table has fewer than 55,000 distinct CDR3 sequences. The sample consisted of naive CXCR3- CD8+ T cells from blood. Sample subset: CD45RO-CCR7+CD27+CD95- naive CD8+ T cells lacking CXCR3 (TNR3-). All receptors come from a human donor in good health. Some clones in this sample may be carry-over from other donors' samples.

The genes are TRBV6-5 and TRBJ2-3; TCRdb's D call, TRBD2, is unchecked because there is no DNA. The CDR3 length is 15 residues. Germline V CDR1 and CDR2: MNHEY, SVGAGI. The CDR3 sequence: CASSAGGRMTDTQYF.

This chain joins TRBV29-1 and TRBJ2-6. CDR3 length: 14 amino acids. The germline V gene has CDR1 SQVTM and CDR2 ANQGSEA. This CDR3 reads CSVPVVAGANVLTF.

CDR3 amino acids: CASSLNDRESGELFF. J is TRBJ2-2 and V is TRBV28; TCRdb returns TRBD1, unconfirmable since there is no DNA. Germline values: CDR1 MDHEN, CDR2 SYDVKM. The CDR3 length is 15 residues.

The rearrangement uses TRBV20-1 and TRBJ2-3; absent DNA, TCRdb's TRBD2 call cannot be checked. This CDR3 region has 16 residues. Germline assignment: CDR1 DFQATT and CDR2 SNEGSKA (reference sequence). The CDR3 is CSARVGTSRGTDTQYF.

V and J are TRBV11-2 and TRBJ2-1. The V gene's germline CDR1 is SGHAT and CDR2 FQNNGV. CDR3 length equals 15 residues. The CDR3: CASSLIGGSYNEQFF. The full variable domain, with the rest looked up from reference TRBV11-2 and TRBJ2-1, is EAGVAQSPRYKIIEKRQSVAFWCNPISGHATLYWYQQILGQGPKLLIQFQNNGVVDDSQLPKDRFSAERLKGVDSTLKIQPAKLEDSAVYLCASSLIGGSYNEQFFGPGTRLTVL.

CDR3: CASSLPSGSYEQYF. The chain has TRBV11-1 and TRBJ2-7; TCRdb's D call, TRBD2, is unchecked because there is no DNA. CDR1 and CDR2 (germline): SGHAT, FQDESV (reference sequence). This CDR3 has 14 amino acids.

The chain links TRBV28 to TRBJ2-1; TCRdb proposes TRBD2, but this gene call is untestable without DNA. This CDR3 comprises 13 residues. In germline, CDR1 is MDHEN, CDR2 SYDVKM. CDR3 region: CASSLPRALEQFF.

This chain connects TRBV29-1 to TRBJ2-3; TCRdb gives TRBD2 as the D gene, but with no DNA this cannot be confirmed. Germline CDR1 and CDR2: SQVTM and ANQGSEA. This CDR3 has 13 residues. CDR3 sequence reads: CSVIAELTDTQYF.

The J gene is TRBJ2-3, the V gene TRBV12-3 or TRBV12-4. The length of the CDR3 is 13 residues. This CDR3 is CASTIYSTDTQYF.

The V and J genes are TRBV9 and TRBJ2-1; TCRdb reports TRBD2, a call that lacks DNA to check it against. The CDR3 is 17 residues long. CDR1 and CDR2 from the germline V gene are SGDLS and YYNGEE. CDR3 sequence: CASSVDPSGGAYNEQFF.

The V gene is TRBV20-1, the J gene TRBJ2-3; TCRdb selects TRBD2, and the lack of DNA leaves this call unchecked. The CDR3 is made up of 16 amino acids. Germline V CDR1 and CDR2: DFQATT, SNEGSKA (reference sequence). The CDR3 region is CSARDPTSGYTDTQYF.

The V gene is TRBV9, the J gene TRBJ2-5; TCRdb names TRBD1, which stays unverified in the absence of DNA. Per the germline V gene, CDR1 is SGDLS and CDR2 is YYNGEE. CDR3 size: 15 residues. The CDR3: CASSVRQGYQETQYF. The full variable domain, its missing parts supplied by reference TRBV9 and TRBJ2-5, is DSGVTQTPKHLITATGQRVTLRCSPRSGDLSVYWYQQSLDQGLQFLIQYYNGEERAKGNILERFSAQQFPDLHSELNLSSLELGDSALYFCASSVRQGYQETQYFGPGTRLLVL.

The genes are TRBV7-2 and TRBJ1-5. Germline lookup yields CDR1 SGHTA and CDR2 FQGNSA. The CDR3 loop spans 15 amino acids. This CDR3 is CASSPTEEAHQPQHF.

The V gene is TRBV5-1, the J gene TRBJ2-7; the TRBD1 assignment by TCRdb is unverifiable without DNA. Looked up from germline, CDR1 is SGHRS and CDR2 is YFSETQ. The CDR3 contains 15 residues. The CDR3 region is CASSLGTENFYEQYF.

This chain joins TRBV10-3 and TRBJ1-1; checking the TCRdb D call of TRBD1 is not possible without DNA. Germline-derived CDR1 and CDR2 are ENHRY and SYGVKD. The CDR3 extends over 13 amino acids. The CDR3 region is CAIRGGGYTEAFF.

The chain couples TRBV20-1 to TRBJ1-5; the D gene TCRdb calls, TRBD1, cannot be checked with no DNA. Germline assignment: CDR1 DFQATT and CDR2 SNEGSKA (reference sequence). This CDR3 is built from 15 residues. The CDR3 here is CSARRQGNSNQPQHF.

The chain couples TRBV4-1 to TRBJ2-1; lacking DNA, the TRBD1 call made by TCRdb goes unchecked. Germline V gives CDR1 MGHRA, CDR2 YSYEKL. This CDR3 is 12 amino acids long. The CDR3 reads CASSLGGSEQFF.

This clonotype is called medium-sized (0.01 to 0.1%) based on its frequency. The chain has TRBV29-1 and TRBJ2-3; TCRdb designates TRBD1, a call that cannot be tested without DNA. Germline V gene lookup returns CDR1 SQVTM and CDR2 ANQGSEA. The CDR3 is 13 residues long. CDR3 amino acids: CSVSGTVLDTQYF.

The chain couples TRBV6-5 to TRBJ1-1; the D call from TCRdb, TRBD1, cannot be confirmed without DNA. Germline values: CDR1 MNHEY, CDR2 SVGAGI. The CDR3 runs 14 residues. This CDR3 reads CASSPGGGPSEAFF.

The chain couples TRBV28 to TRBJ2-7; with no DNA, the TCRdb D assignment of TRBD1 cannot be verified. The germline V gene encodes CDR1 MDHEN and CDR2 SYDVKM. The CDR3 covers 14 residues. Here the CDR3 reads CASSSRAGWYEQYF.

This chain joins TRBV20-1 and TRBJ2-3; TCRdb lists TRBD1, though no DNA is available to test this call. This CDR3 contains 15 residues. The V gene's germline CDR1 is DFQATT and CDR2 SNEGSKA (reference sequence). CDR3 in amino acids: CSAPGGARHADTQYF.

The chain is built from TRBV6-2 or TRBV6-3 and TRBJ2-7. This CDR3 has 13 residues. CDR1 is MNHEY and CDR2 is SVGEGT in the germline V gene. The CDR3 region is CASSYETHYEQYF.

This sequence joins TRBV9 and TRBJ2-7; the D gene TCRdb calls, TRBD2, cannot be checked with no DNA. CDR1 and CDR2 (germline): SGDLS, YYNGEE. This CDR3 spans 15 amino acids. CDR3: CASSVGGLAGHEQYF.

The chain has TRBV29-1 and TRBJ1-1. In germline, CDR1 is SQVTM, CDR2 ANQGSEA. The CDR3 has 12 residues. CDR3 residues: CSGNGEGAEAFF.

The CDR3 is CASSVGPSYEQYF. The chain uses TRBV9 and TRBJ2-7. Germline V lookup: CDR1 SGDLS, CDR2 YYNGEE. The CDR3 runs to 13 residues.

The gene calls are TRBV28 and TRBJ2-6; TCRdb designates TRBD1, a call that cannot be tested without DNA. The CDR3 runs 17 residues. Per the germline V gene, CDR1 is MDHEN and CDR2 is SYDVKM. The CDR3 spells CASGQGPPLSGANVLTF.

V gene TRBV18 combines with J gene TRBJ1-1; TCRdb's D call of TRBD1 is untestable without DNA. The germline gives CDR1 KGHSH, CDR2 LQKENI. CDR3 size: 14 residues. The CDR3 spells CASSTGQRNTEAFF. Complete variable domain (other parts from reference TRBV18 and TRBJ1-1): NAGVMQNPRHLVRRRGQEARLRCSPMKGHSHVYWYRQLPEEGLKFMVYLQKENIIDESGMPKERFSAEFPKEGPSILRIQQVVRGDSAAYFCASSTGQRNTEAFFGQGTRLTVV.